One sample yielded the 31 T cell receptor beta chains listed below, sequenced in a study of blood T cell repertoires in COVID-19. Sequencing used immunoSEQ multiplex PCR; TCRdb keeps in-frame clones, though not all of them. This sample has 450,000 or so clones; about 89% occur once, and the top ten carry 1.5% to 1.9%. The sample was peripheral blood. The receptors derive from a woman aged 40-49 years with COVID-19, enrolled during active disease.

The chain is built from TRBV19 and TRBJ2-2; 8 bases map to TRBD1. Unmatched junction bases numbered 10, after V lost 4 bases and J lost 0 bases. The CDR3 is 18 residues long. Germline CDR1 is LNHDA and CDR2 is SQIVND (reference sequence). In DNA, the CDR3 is TGTGCCAGTAGTAGAGGGACAGGAACAAACGCGAACACCGGGGAGCTGTTTTTT. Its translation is CASSRGTGTNANTGELFF.

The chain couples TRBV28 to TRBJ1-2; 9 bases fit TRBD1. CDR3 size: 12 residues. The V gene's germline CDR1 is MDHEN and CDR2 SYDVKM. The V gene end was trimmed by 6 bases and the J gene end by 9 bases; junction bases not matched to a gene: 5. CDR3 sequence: CASSLDRGSYTF. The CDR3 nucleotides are TGTGCCAGCAGCCTGGACAGGGGAAGCTACACCTTC.

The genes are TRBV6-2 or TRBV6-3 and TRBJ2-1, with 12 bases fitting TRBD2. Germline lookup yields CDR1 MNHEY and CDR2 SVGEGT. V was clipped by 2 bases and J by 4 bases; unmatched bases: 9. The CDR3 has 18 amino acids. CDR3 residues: CASSYLAGGPRGYNEQFF. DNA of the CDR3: TGTGCCAGCAGTTACCTAGCGGGAGGGCCTAGGGGTTACAATGAGCAGTTCTTC.

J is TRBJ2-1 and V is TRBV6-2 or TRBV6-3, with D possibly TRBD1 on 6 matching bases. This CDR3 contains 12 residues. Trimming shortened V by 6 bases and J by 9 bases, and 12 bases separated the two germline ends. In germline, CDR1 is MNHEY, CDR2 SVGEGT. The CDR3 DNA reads TGTGCCAGCAGCGACAGGAATGGTGAGCAGTTCTTC. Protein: CASSDRNGEQFF.

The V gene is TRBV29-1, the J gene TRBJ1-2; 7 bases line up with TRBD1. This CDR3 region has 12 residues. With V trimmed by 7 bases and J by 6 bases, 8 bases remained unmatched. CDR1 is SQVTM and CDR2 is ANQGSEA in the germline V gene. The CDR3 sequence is CSDTTGYNGYTF. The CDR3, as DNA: TGCAGCGACACGACAGGGTACAATGGCTACACCTTC.

The CDR3 DNA reads TGCGCCAGCAGCTTGGAGGCGGGAAACACTGAAGCTTTCTTT. Its protein is CASSLEAGNTEAFF. V gene TRBV5-1 combines with J gene TRBJ1-1; D call uncertain. The CDR3 consists of 14 residues. The V gene lost 0 bases and the J gene lost 2 bases, with 8 bases spanning the gap. Germline CDR1 SGHRS, CDR2 YFSETQ. Using reference TRBV5-1 and TRBJ1-1 for the parts outside the CDR3, the full variable domain is KAGVTQTPRYLIKTRGQQVTLSCSPISGHRSVSWYQQTPGQGLQFLFEYFSETQRNKGNFPGRFSGRQFSNSRSEMNVSTLELGDSALYLCASSLEAGNTEAFFGQGTRLTVV.

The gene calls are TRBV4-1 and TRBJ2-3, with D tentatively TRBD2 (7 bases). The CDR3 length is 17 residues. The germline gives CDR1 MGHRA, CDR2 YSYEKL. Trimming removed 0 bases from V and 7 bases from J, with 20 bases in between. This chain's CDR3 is CASSQDVHGGGPYTQYF. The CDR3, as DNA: TGCGCCAGCAGCCAAGATGTCCATGGGGGGGGGCCATATACGCAGTATTTT.

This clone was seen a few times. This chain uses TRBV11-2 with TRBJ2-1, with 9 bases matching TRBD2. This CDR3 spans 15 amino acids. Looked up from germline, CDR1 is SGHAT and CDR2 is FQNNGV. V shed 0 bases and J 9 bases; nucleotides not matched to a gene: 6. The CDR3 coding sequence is TGTGCCAGCAGCTTAGATAGAGCGGGAGGTGTTGAGCAGTTCTTC. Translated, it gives CASSLDRAGGVEQFF.

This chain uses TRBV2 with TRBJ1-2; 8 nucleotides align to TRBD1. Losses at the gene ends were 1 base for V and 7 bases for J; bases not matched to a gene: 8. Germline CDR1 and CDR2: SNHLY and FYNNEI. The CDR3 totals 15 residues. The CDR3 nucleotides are TGTGCCAGCAGTGAAGGGCAGGGGGCGGCAAGTGGCTACACCTTC. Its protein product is CASSEGQGAASGYTF.

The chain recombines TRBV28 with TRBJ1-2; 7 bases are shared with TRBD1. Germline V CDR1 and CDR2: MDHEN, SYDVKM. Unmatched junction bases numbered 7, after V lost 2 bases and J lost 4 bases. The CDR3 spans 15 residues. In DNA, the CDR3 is TGTGCCAGCAGTTTAGCTAACTCAGGGGGCTATGGCTACACCTTC. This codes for CASSLANSGGYGYTF.

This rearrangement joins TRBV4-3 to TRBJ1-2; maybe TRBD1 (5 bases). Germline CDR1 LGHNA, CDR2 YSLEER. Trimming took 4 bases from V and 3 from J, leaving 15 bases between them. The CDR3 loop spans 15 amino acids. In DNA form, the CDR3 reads TGCGCCAGCAGCCGATCCAGCCGGGGGGACTATGGCTACACCTTC. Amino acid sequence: CASSRSSRGDYGYTF.

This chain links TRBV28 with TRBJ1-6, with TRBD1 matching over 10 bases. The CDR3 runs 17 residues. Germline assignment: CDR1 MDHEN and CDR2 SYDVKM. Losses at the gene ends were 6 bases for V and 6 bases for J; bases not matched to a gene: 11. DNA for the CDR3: TGTGCCAGCAGAATACTCGGGACAGGGGACAGTAATTCACCCCTCCACTTT. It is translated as CASRILGTGDSNSPLHF.

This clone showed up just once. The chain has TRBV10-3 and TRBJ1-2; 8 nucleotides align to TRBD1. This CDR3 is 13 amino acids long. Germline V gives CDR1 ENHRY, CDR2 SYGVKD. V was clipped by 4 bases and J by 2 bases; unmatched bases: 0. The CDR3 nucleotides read TGTGCCATCAGTGGGACAGGGAACTATGGCTACACCTTC. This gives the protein CAISGTGNYGYTF.

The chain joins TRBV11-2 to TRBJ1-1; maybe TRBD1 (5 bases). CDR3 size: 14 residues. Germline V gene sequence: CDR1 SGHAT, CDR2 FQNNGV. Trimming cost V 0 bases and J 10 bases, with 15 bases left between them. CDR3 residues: CASSLDRRGSVAFF. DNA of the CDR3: TGTGCCAGCAGCTTAGATCGTAGGGGTTCGGTAGCTTTCTTT.

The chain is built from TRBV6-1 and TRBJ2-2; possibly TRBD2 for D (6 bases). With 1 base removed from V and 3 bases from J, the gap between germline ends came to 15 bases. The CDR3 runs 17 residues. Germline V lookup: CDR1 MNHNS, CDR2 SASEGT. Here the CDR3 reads CASSEGLERRDTGELFF. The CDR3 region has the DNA TGTGCCAGCAGTGAAGGATTAGAGAGGAGGGACACCGGGGAGCTGTTTTTT.

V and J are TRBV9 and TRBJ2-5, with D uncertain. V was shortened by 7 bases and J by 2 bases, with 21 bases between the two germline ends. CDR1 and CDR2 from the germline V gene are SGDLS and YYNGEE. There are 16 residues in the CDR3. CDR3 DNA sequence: TGTGCCAGCTCCCGCCTCCAAAGAGGTCAACAAGAGACCCAGTACTTC. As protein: CASSRLQRGQQETQYF.

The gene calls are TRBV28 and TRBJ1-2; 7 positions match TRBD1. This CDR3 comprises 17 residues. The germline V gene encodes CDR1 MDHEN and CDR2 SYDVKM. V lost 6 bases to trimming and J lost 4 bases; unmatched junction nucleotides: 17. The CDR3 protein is CASSPFLPRGTIYGYTF. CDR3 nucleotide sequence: TGTGCCAGCAGCCCCTTCCTCCCCAGGGGGACCATCTATGGCTACACCTTC.

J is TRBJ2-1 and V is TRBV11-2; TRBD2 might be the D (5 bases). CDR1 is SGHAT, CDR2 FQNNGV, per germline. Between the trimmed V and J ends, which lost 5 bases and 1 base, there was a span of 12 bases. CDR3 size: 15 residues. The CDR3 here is CASSAMTGSYNEQFF. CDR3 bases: TGTGCCAGCAGCGCGATGACGGGGTCCTACAATGAGCAGTTCTTC.

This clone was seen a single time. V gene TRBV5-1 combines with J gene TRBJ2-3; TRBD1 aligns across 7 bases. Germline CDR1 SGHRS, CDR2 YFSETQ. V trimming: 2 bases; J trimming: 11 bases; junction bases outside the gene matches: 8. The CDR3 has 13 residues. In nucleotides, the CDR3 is TGCGCCAGCAGCTTTACAGGGACAGAAGGGCAGTATTTT. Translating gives CASSFTGTEGQYF. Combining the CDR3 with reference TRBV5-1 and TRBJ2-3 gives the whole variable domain KAGVTQTPRYLIKTRGQQVTLSCSPISGHRSVSWYQQTPGQGLQFLFEYFSETQRNKGNFPGRFSGRQFSNSRSEMNVSTLELGDSALYLCASSFTGTEGQYFGPGTRLTVL.

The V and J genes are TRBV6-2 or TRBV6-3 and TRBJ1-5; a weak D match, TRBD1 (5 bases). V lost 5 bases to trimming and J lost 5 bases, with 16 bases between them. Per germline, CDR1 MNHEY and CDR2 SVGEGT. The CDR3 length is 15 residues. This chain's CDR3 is CASSTPTVVDQPQHF. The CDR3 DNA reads TGTGCCAGCAGTACCCCGACAGTTGTAGATCAGCCCCAGCATTTT.

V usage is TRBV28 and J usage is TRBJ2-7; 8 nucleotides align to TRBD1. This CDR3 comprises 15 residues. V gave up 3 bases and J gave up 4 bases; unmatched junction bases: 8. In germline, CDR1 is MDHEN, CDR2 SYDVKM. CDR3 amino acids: CASSFRGTGRYEQYF. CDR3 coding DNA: TGTGCCAGCAGTTTCCGGGGGACAGGCCGGTACGAGCAGTACTTC.

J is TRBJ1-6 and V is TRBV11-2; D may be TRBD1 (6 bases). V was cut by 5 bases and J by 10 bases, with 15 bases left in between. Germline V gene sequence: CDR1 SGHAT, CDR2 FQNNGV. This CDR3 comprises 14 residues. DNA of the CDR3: TGTGCCAGCAGCAGGACAGCGTCACGCTCACCCCTCCACTTT. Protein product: CASSRTASRSPLHF.

In nucleotides, the CDR3 is TGTGCCAGCAGCTTAGTAGGACAGGGAGAAGCTTTCTTT. Residues: CASSLVGQGEAFF. V gene TRBV7-8 combines with J gene TRBJ1-1; 8 bases are shared with TRBD1. The CDR3 has 13 amino acids. Trimming removed 1 base from V and 8 bases from J; junction bases left unmatched: 3. Germline V CDR1 and CDR2: SGHVS, FQNEAQ.

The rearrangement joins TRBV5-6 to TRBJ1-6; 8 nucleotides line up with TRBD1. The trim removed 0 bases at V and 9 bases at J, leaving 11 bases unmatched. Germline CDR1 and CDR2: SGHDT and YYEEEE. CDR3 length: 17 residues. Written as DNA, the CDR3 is TGTGCCAGCAGCTTGGGGACGGCGACAGGGGTTGGTTCACCCCTCCACTTT. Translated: CASSLGTATGVGSPLHF.

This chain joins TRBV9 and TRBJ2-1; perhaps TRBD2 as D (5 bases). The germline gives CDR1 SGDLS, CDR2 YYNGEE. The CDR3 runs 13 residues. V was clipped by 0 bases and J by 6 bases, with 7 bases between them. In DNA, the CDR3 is TGTGCCAGCAGCGTAGTAGGGAGCAATGAGCAGTTCTTC. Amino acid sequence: CASSVVGSNEQFF.

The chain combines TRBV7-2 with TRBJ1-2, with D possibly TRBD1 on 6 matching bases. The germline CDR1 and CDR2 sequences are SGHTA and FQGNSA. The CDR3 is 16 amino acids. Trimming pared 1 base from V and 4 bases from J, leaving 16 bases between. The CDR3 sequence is CASSLDRAILLYGYTF. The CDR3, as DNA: TGTGCCAGCAGCTTAGACAGGGCCATACTACTCTATGGCTACACCTTC.

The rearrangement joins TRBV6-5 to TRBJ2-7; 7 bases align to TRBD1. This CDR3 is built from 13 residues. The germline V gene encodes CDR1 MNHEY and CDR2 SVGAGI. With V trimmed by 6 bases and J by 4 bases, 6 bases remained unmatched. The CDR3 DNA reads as TGTGCCAGCAGCTTAAACAGGGGTTACGAGCAGTACTTC. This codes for CASSLNRGYEQYF.

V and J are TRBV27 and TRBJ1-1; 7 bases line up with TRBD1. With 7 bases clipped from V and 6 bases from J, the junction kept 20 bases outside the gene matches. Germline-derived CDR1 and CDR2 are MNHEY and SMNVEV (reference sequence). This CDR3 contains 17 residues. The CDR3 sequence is CASNPEPSRGPNAEAFF. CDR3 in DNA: TGTGCCAGCAACCCCGAGCCATCGAGGGGGCCCAACGCTGAAGCTTTCTTT.

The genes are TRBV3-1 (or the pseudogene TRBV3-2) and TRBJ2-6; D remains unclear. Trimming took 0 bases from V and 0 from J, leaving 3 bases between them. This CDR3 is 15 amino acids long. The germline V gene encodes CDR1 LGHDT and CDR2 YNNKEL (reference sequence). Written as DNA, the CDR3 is TGTGCCAGCAGCCAAGATCACTCTGGGGCCAACGTCCTGACTTTC. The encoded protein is CASSQDHSGANVLTF.

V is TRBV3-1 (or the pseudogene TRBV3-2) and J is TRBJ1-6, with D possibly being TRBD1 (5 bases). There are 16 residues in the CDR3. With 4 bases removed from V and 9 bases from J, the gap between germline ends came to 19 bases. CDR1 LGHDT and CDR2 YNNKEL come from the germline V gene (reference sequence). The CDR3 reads CASSPGVLGSGSPLHF. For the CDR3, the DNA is TGTGCCAGCAGCCCGGGGGTCCTTGGTTCAGGTTCACCCCTCCACTTT.

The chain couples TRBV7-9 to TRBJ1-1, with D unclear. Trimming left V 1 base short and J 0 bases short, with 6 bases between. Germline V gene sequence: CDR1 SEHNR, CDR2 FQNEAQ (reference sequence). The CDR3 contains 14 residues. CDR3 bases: TGTGCCAGCAGCTTAGTACAGATGAACACTGAAGCTTTCTTT. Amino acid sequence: CASSLVQMNTEAFF.